This T cell receptor (beta chain) came from a study of T cells in Graves' hyperthyroidism and ophthalmopathy. The study's findings and limits: The model made its ophthalmopathy prediction, and onset followed a median approximately six months later.

The V end was cut by 4 bases, the J end by 4 bases, with 4 bases between. CDR1 is SGHVS, CDR2 FNYEAQ, per germline. CDR3 length: 12 amino acids. RNA transcripts gave rise to amplified TCR beta CDR3 regions. The HTBI set primed first-round TCR CDR3 RT-PCR. TCRdb ran MiXCR on the multiplex PCR reads and lists one entry per CDR3 protein. The data contain about 110,000 distinct CDR3 sequences, approximately 16% of them singletons. In the case of this clonotype: Its target is unknown.

The rearrangement links TRBV7-6 to TRBJ2-2; D not certain. Sequencing input: blood. The sequence was collected from a woman aged 45-60 years with Graves' hyperthyroidism. The CDR3 region is CASSSVTGELFF. Here the CDR3 DNA reads TGTGCCAGCAGCTCTGTCACCGGGGAGCTGTTTTTT.